This T cell receptor (beta chain) comes out of a study of tissue T cells after allogeneic stem cell transplantation. Notes on the study in general: Anatomically similar tissues had similar TCR repertoires within each patient. Shared clones across patients were few; motif clustering revealed tissue-specific shared signatures.

The time point: mouse harvest day 14 after allogeneic transplant. The graft held 10^6 splenic CD5+ T cells and 10^7 T-cell-depleted bone marrow cells. This mouse GVHD model was MHC-mismatched B6 to BALB/c, profiled day 7 or 14. This clone was counted a single time. Its specificity is not known. Mouse germline and gene names are used. The table came from immunoSEQ multiplex PCR; TCRdb's copy has only in-frame clones and leaves some out. Here the sample spans under 2,000 clones, 40% to 60% being singletons. The specimen sequenced was spleen. This receptor was taken from a female BALB/c mouse given C57BL/6 T cells with graft-versus-host disease after an allogeneic hematopoietic cell transplant.

The part of the CDR3 DNA that was read is TGTGCCAGCAGTTTGGACTGGGGGTCCTATGCTGAGCAGTTC. Protein: CASSLDWGSYAEQF. In full, the CDR3 is CASSLDWGSYAEQFF. The chain recombines TRBV15 with TRBJ2-1; 10 positions agree with TRBD2. The read falls 1 residue short of the CDR3 end, and the missing part is taken from the germline J gene. The CDR3 is made up of 15 amino acids. CDR1 is SGHND and CDR2 is FRSKSL in the germline V gene. V lost 3 bases and J lost 3; bases outside the gene matches: 2.